Presented here are 8 T cell receptor beta chains from one specimen sequenced in a study of CD8 T cells in ankylosing spondylitis. Findings of the study overall: What seemed typical of ankylosing spondylitis blood was a TCR beta motif built from roughly 8 highly homologous variants.

These receptors lack a known antigen. In TCRdb, the 5' RACE reads were re-called with MiXCR into one record per CDR3 protein. The sample holds 200,000 to 250,000 distinct CDR3 sequences; approximately 20% are singletons and the top ten take roughly 43%. The sequenced material came from blood, either unsorted or a sorted T cell fraction (not recorded which). These receptor sequences come from a male donor with ankylosing spondylitis.

This clonotype has just one count. The chain uses TRBV2 and TRBJ1-2; the D gene is possibly TRBD1 (5 bases). The V end was cut by 3 bases, the J end by 8 bases, with 16 bases between. The germline V gene encodes CDR1 SNHLY and CDR2 FYNNEI. The CDR3 is made up of 14 amino acids. The CDR3 is CASSDTTATGGYTF. In DNA form, the CDR3 reads TGTGCCAGCAGTGATACGACAGCCACTGGGGGCTACACCTTC.

This clonotype was counted a few times. The rearrangement joins TRBV4-1 to TRBJ2-1, with 11 bases identical to TRBD2. Germline V CDR1 and CDR2: MGHRA, YSYEKL. CDR3 length: 15 residues. V trimming: 5 bases; J trimming: 8 bases; junction bases outside the gene matches: 8. CDR3 protein: CASSTTSGSIYEQFF. CDR3 nucleotides: TGCGCCAGCAGCACCACTAGCGGGAGTATCTATGAGCAGTTCTTC.

V usage is TRBV20-1 and J usage is TRBJ1-4, with 8 bases that match TRBD1. CDR1 is DFQATT, CDR2 SNEGSKA, per germline (reference sequence). J was trimmed by 3 bases and V by 6 bases; bases with no gene match: 15. This CDR3 comprises 17 residues. The CDR3 is CSARQGQVVFANEKLFF. The CDR3 bases are TGCAGTGCCAGACAGGGACAGGTCGTTTTTGCTAATGAAAAACTGTTTTTT.

In this sample, this clonotype turned up a few times. The chain employs TRBV10-3 and TRBJ2-7; TRBD2 aligns across 10 bases. CDR1 ENHRY and CDR2 SYGVKD come from the germline V gene. V was clipped by 5 bases and J by 1 base; unmatched bases: 11. CDR3 length equals 17 residues. The CDR3 loop reads CAISPGTSAGNSYEQYF. The CDR3 nucleotides are TGTGCCATCAGTCCCGGGACTAGCGCGGGCAATTCCTACGAGCAGTACTTC.

This clonotype was detected many times. The rearrangement joins TRBV4-2 to TRBJ1-1; unclear D gene. The CDR3 runs to 14 residues. Trimming cost V 1 base and J 4 bases, with 10 bases left between them. The germline gives CDR1 LGHNA, CDR2 YNFKEQ. CDR3 sequence: CASSQVVGSTEAFF. As DNA, the CDR3 is TGTGCCAGCAGCCAAGTAGTGGGTAGCACTGAAGCTTTCTTT.

The chain is built from TRBV7-6 and TRBJ2-3; 8 nucleotides match TRBD2. Trimming took 5 bases from V and 4 from J; bases not matched to a gene: 8. This CDR3 spans 15 amino acids. Germline CDR1 is SGHVS and CDR2 is FNYEAQ. The CDR3 nucleotides read TGTGCCAGCAGCCTTTCCGGGGGGGCGGCAGATACGCAGTATTTT. It is translated as CASSLSGGAADTQYF.

This clonotype was picked up a small number of times. The chain recombines TRBV4-1 with TRBJ1-1; tentatively, D is TRBD1 (5 bases). The germline V gene has CDR1 MGHRA and CDR2 YSYEKL. CDR3 size: 15 residues. V was pared by 4 bases and J by 3 bases, with 15 bases between. CDR3 protein: CASSPERGMDTEAFF. Written as DNA, the CDR3 is TGCGCCAGCAGCCCGGAGCGGGGGATGGACACTGAAGCTTTCTTT.

The chain uses TRBV6-5 and TRBJ2-7, with D unclear. V was trimmed by 2 bases and J by 0 bases, leaving 8 bases between them. Germline lookup yields CDR1 MNHEY and CDR2 SVGAGI. There are 14 residues in the CDR3. CDR3 residues: CASSYNGFSYEQYF. The CDR3 region has the DNA TGTGCCAGCAGTTACAACGGATTCTCCTACGAGCAGTACTTC.